Below, 30 T cell receptor beta chains from the same sample are listed, as sequenced in a study of shared clonotypes between healthy human individuals. Profiling relied on immunoSEQ multiplex PCR, and the TCRdb table lists in-frame clones only, not all of them. The top ten clones hold about 12% of a sample with hundreds of thousands of clones, around three quarters of them seen once. Specimen: PBMCs. These receptors all come from a woman between 40 and 50 years old in good health. Some clones in this sample may be carry-over from other donors' samples.

A note on this clone: This CDR3 is also generated by other DNA sequences in the sample. The chain combines TRBV7-3 with TRBJ2-2; no definite D call. CDR1 SGHTA and CDR2 FQGTGA come from the germline V gene. V was clipped by 5 bases and J by 7 bases, with 8 bases between them. CDR3 length: 12 residues. This chain's CDR3 is CASSPLVGELFF. The DNA of the CDR3 is TGTGCCAGCAGCCCACTTGTCGGGGAGCTGTTTTTT.

For the CDR3, the DNA is TGTGCCAGCAGCCTCCCTACTGGGGCCAACGTCCTGACTTTC. This sequence encodes CASSLPTGANVLTF. The chain has TRBV4-2 and TRBJ2-6; D not certain. Deletions cut 4 bases from V and 2 bases from J, with 6 bases between. CDR3 size: 14 residues. CDR1 LGHNA and CDR2 YNFKEQ come from the germline V gene.

V gene TRBV18 combines with J gene TRBJ2-1; D unclear. Germline-derived CDR1 and CDR2 are KGHSH and LQKENI. CDR3 length: 13 residues. Between the trimmed V and J ends, which lost 3 bases and 7 bases, there was a span of 10 bases. CDR3 DNA sequence: TGTGCCAGCTCACCCCTGGATGCGAATGAGCAGTTCTTC. This codes for CASSPLDANEQFF.

This chain joins TRBV2 and TRBJ2-1; TRBD2 matches 11 bases. CDR1 is SNHLY, CDR2 FYNNEI, per germline. V lost 9 bases, J lost 8 bases, and 6 bases stayed unmatched. The CDR3 consists of 13 residues. This CDR3 reads CASSSGRIDEQFF. The CDR3 DNA reads as TGTGCCAGTTCTAGCGGGAGGATCGATGAGCAGTTCTTC.

The chain uses TRBV13 and TRBJ2-1; TRBD2 matches 10 bases. CDR1 PRHDT and CDR2 FYEKMQ come from the germline V gene (reference sequence). V dropped 5 bases and J dropped 2; count of bases not matched to a gene: 9. The CDR3 covers 17 residues. The CDR3, as DNA: TGTGCCAGCAGCCACCTTAAGCGGGAGGGGGCCTACAATGAGCAGTTCTTC. As protein: CASSHLKREGAYNEQFF.

The chain has TRBV10-3 and TRBJ1-1; no clear D. The CDR3 runs to 14 residues. V dropped 8 bases and J dropped 1 base, with 14 bases sitting between them. Germline CDR1 ENHRY, CDR2 SYGVKD. The CDR3 region has the DNA TGTGCCATCCAGCGGATGGCAGAGAACACTGAAGCTTTCTTT. Encoded protein: CAIQRMAENTEAFF.

This clone was counted once. The chain combines TRBV6-6 with TRBJ1-6; 7 bases are a match to TRBD1. Germline lookup yields CDR1 MNHNY and CDR2 SVGAGI (reference sequence). The V segment lost 9 bases and the J segment 7 bases; nucleotides outside the gene matches: 6. The CDR3 length is 13 residues. The CDR3 nucleotides read TGTGCCAGTTCCGGGACAGAGAATTCACCCCTCCACTTT. Its protein product is CASSGTENSPLHF.

The rearrangement links TRBV5-1 to TRBJ2-7; D remains unclear. The CDR3 covers 11 residues. Trimming left V 3 bases short and J 3 bases short, with 4 bases between. From germline, CDR1 is SGHRS and CDR2 YFSETQ. CDR3 sequence: CASSSLYEQYF. The CDR3 DNA reads as TGCGCCAGCAGCTCCCTCTACGAGCAGTACTTC.

In this sample, this clone turned up many times. The same CDR3 can be traced to other DNA sequences in this sample. The chain joins TRBV18 to TRBJ1-5; unclear D gene. This CDR3 comprises 13 residues. Germline CDR1 is KGHSH and CDR2 is LQKENI. Trimming left V 1 base short and J 4 bases short, with 5 bases between. Here the CDR3 DNA reads TGTGCCAGCTCACCACGAGGGAATCAGCCCCAGCATTTT. This encodes CASSPRGNQPQHF.

The rearrangement uses TRBV19 and TRBJ2-7, with 10 nucleotides matching TRBD2. CDR3 length: 15 amino acids. CDR1 is LNHDA and CDR2 is SQIVND in the germline V gene (reference sequence). The junction had 5 bases not matched to a gene; V was cut back by 5 bases and J by 1 base. As DNA, the CDR3 is TGTGCCAGTAGTCCCGGACTAGCGGCATCCTACGAGCAGTACTTC. Its protein product is CASSPGLAASYEQYF.

The J gene is TRBJ2-1, the V gene TRBV10-2, with 11 bases identical to TRBD2. V trimming: 8 bases; J trimming: 4 bases; junction bases outside the gene matches: 1. Germline V gene lookup returns CDR1 WSHSY and CDR2 SAAADI. The CDR3 sequence is 13 residues long. The CDR3 DNA reads TGCGCCAGCCGACTAGCGGGATACAATGAGCAGTTCTTC. It is translated as CASRLAGYNEQFF.

The gene calls are TRBV29-1 and TRBJ2-3; D may match TRBD1 or TRBD2 (5 bases each). Germline values: CDR1 SQVTM, CDR2 ANQGSEA. This CDR3 is 14 amino acids long. Trimming cost V 4 bases and J 2 bases, with 13 bases left between them. The CDR3 DNA is TGCAGCGTTGCCCGGGGCTACCCCACAGATACGCAGTATTTT. It specifies CSVARGYPTDTQYF.

The V and J genes are TRBV7-8 and TRBJ2-5; the match to TRBD2 covers 13 bases. The CDR3 sequence is 16 residues long. Germline V gives CDR1 SGHVS, CDR2 FQNEAQ. Unmatched junction bases numbered 8, after V lost 5 bases and J lost 5 bases. The CDR3 sequence is CASSPRTSGRSETQYF. The CDR3 DNA reads TGTGCCAGCAGCCCGAGGACTAGCGGGAGATCGGAGACCCAGTACTTC.

This sequence joins TRBV6-1 and TRBJ2-2; unclear D gene. Germline V gives CDR1 MNHNS, CDR2 SASEGT. Trimming left V 6 bases short and J 7 bases short, with 12 bases between. CDR3 size: 13 residues. The CDR3: CASSLTIRGELFF. In DNA form, the CDR3 reads TGTGCCAGCAGCCTCACTATACGCGGGGAGCTGTTTTTT.

In the case of this clone: The sample holds other DNA sequences that translate to the same CDR3. The chain carries TRBV6-1 and TRBJ1-2, with D maybe TRBD1 (6 bases). The germline V and J ends were trimmed by 5 bases and 2 bases, with 9 bases remaining between them. CDR1 is MNHNS and CDR2 is SASEGT in the germline V gene. This CDR3 spans 13 amino acids. The CDR3 is CASSPDRNYGYTF. The CDR3 region has the DNA TGTGCCAGCAGTCCTGACAGGAACTATGGCTACACCTTC.

V and J are TRBV14 and TRBJ2-7; D gene uncertain. Germline V gene data show CDR1 as SGHDN and CDR2 as FVKESK. V shed 1 base and J shed 3 bases, with 7 bases lying between them. The CDR3 loop spans 13 amino acids. The CDR3 region has the DNA TGTGCCAGCAGCCAAGTTGCCGGCTACGAGCAGTACTTC. This translates into CASSQVAGYEQYF.

The chain recombines TRBV5-1 with TRBJ2-5; 16 bases map to TRBD2. With V trimmed by 4 bases and J by 5 bases, 5 bases remained unmatched. There are 16 residues in the CDR3. In germline, CDR1 is SGHRS, CDR2 YFSETQ. CDR3 in DNA: TGCGCCAGCAGCGGGATGGGACTAGCGGGAGGGGAGACCCAGTACTTC. Protein: CASSGMGLAGGETQYF. Supplemented by reference TRBV5-1 and TRBJ2-5, the full variable domain reads KAGVTQTPRYLIKTRGQQVTLSCSPISGHRSVSWYQQTPGQGLQFLFEYFSETQRNKGNFPGRFSGRQFSNSRSEMNVSTLELGDSALYLCASSGMGLAGGETQYFGPGTRLLVL.

The V and J genes are TRBV11-1 and TRBJ2-1; 13 nucleotides align to TRBD2. The CDR3 extends over 17 amino acids. V shed 5 bases and J 9 bases; nucleotides not matched to a gene: 13. Germline CDR1 reads SGHAT; CDR2 reads FQDESV (reference sequence). This CDR3 is CASSTRTSGRGRGEQFF. The CDR3 region has the DNA TGTGCCAGCAGCACGAGGACTAGCGGGAGAGGTCGGGGTGAGCAGTTCTTC.

This chain connects TRBV2 to TRBJ1-2; D is ambiguous. Germline CDR1 SNHLY, CDR2 FYNNEI. The CDR3 covers 13 residues. Trimming took off 3 bases at V and 6 bases at J, with 11 bases between the two ends. The CDR3, as DNA: TGTGCCAGCAGTGAGCTGGTTATGGATGGCTACACCTTC. This translates into CASSELVMDGYTF.

V is TRBV18 and J is TRBJ1-1; no clear D gene. Germline V lookup: CDR1 KGHSH, CDR2 LQKENI. The length of the CDR3 is 15 residues. The germline V and J ends were trimmed by 3 bases and 1 base, with 12 bases remaining between them. CDR3 DNA sequence: TGTGCCAGCTCACCGCGGACGCTTGAGAACACTGAAGCTTTCTTT. Its protein product is CASSPRTLENTEAFF.

This chain connects TRBV27 to TRBJ2-5; 11 bases line up with TRBD2. Trimming took 2 bases from V and 5 from J; bases not matched to a gene: 13. CDR1 is MNHEY, CDR2 SMNVEV, per germline (reference sequence). The CDR3 totals 18 residues. The CDR3 protein is CASSLRRLAGGRGETQYF. The DNA for the CDR3 is TGTGCCAGCAGTTTAAGACGGCTAGCGGGAGGCCGGGGGGAGACCCAGTACTTC.

Of note for this clone: A far larger clone is only one base removed, so a read error is likely. The chain links TRBV15 to TRBJ2-7; a possible D gene is TRBD2 (5 bases). The CDR3 length is 17 residues. Germline loops: CDR1 LNHNV, CDR2 YYDKDF (reference sequence). V shed 0 bases and J shed 2 bases, with 17 bases lying between them. Here the CDR3 reads CATSRDLIGPGTYEQYF. For the CDR3, the DNA is TGTGCCACCAGCAGAGATCTCATCGGACCGGGGACCTACGAGCAGTACTTC.

This clone was counted between two and nine times. The chain is built from TRBV27 and TRBJ2-7; the D call may be TRBD1 or TRBD2 (5 bases each). The V and J ends lost 5 bases and 6 bases respectively, with 17 bases between them. This CDR3 region has 14 residues. Germline loops: CDR1 MNHEY, CDR2 SMNVEV (reference sequence). The CDR3 reads CASSPPGRDFEQYF. The CDR3 DNA sequence: TGTGCCAGCAGTCCCCCGGGACGGGATTTCGAGCAGTACTTC.

This clone was seen many times. The sample carries other DNA sequences with the same CDR3. The chain carries TRBV6-6 and TRBJ1-2, with D possibly matching TRBD1 (6 bases). CDR3 length: 15 amino acids. Germline CDR1 is MNHNY and CDR2 is SVGAGI (reference sequence). V shed 5 bases and J shed 3 bases, with 16 bases lying between them. This CDR3 is CASSPSPTGHYGYTF. In DNA form, the CDR3 reads TGTGCCAGCAGTCCAAGCCCCACAGGGCACTATGGCTACACCTTC.

The rearrangement joins TRBV29-1 to TRBJ1-4, with TRBD1 matching 7 bases. The CDR3 runs 16 residues. Germline V gene sequence: CDR1 SQVTM, CDR2 ANQGSEA. J gave up 3 bases and V 4 bases, and 11 bases lay outside the gene matches. CDR3: CSVVPAGGVSNEKLFF. For the CDR3, the DNA is TGCAGCGTTGTCCCCGCAGGGGGGGTTTCTAATGAAAAACTGTTTTTT.

The gene calls are TRBV27 and TRBJ2-1; D possibly matches TRBD1 or TRBD2 (6 bases each). Germline CDR1 and CDR2: MNHEY and SMNVEV (reference sequence). V shed 4 bases and J shed 0 bases, with 13 bases lying between them. The CDR3 is 16 residues long. CDR3 nucleotides: TGTGCCAGCAGTTCGTGGGGGCGGGGCTCCTACAATGAGCAGTTCTTC. This gives the protein CASSSWGRGSYNEQFF.

The chain combines TRBV19 with TRBJ2-7; TRBD2 aligns across 11 bases. Germline V gives CDR1 LNHDA, CDR2 SQIVND (reference sequence). V shed 5 bases and J 0 bases; nucleotides not matched to a gene: 3. The CDR3 contains 15 residues. CDR3 protein: CASSQTSGSSYEQYF. The CDR3 nucleotides are TGTGCCAGTAGTCAAACTAGCGGGAGCTCCTACGAGCAGTACTTC.

This clone was seen once. V is TRBV11-2 and J is TRBJ1-4, with a possible D match to TRBD1 (5 bases). Germline assignment: CDR1 SGHAT and CDR2 FQNNGV. Trimming pared 7 bases from V and 0 bases from J, leaving 15 bases between. CDR3 length equals 16 residues. CDR3 protein: CASKSLGGTTNEKLFF. Here the CDR3 DNA reads TGTGCCAGCAAGAGCTTGGGGGGGACAACTAATGAAAAACTGTTTTTT.

The count of this clone is one. The J gene is TRBJ2-7, the V gene TRBV28; 7 bases align to TRBD1. The CDR3 consists of 12 residues. J gave up 3 bases and V 6 bases, and 2 bases lay outside the gene matches. Germline V gene lookup returns CDR1 MDHEN and CDR2 SYDVKM. The CDR3 loop reads CASSPGGYEQYF. DNA for the CDR3: TGTGCCAGCAGCCCAGGGGGCTACGAGCAGTACTTC.

A note on this clone: Different DNA sequences within this sample yield the same CDR3. This rearrangement joins TRBV7-2 to TRBJ2-1; tentatively, D is TRBD1 (6 bases). This CDR3 contains 15 residues. Between the trimmed V and J ends, which lost 2 bases and 0 bases, there was a span of 8 bases. From germline, CDR1 is SGHTA and CDR2 FQGNSA. The CDR3: CASSLRGSSYNEQFF. CDR3 nucleotides: TGTGCCAGCAGCTTAAGGGGGAGCTCCTACAATGAGCAGTTCTTC.